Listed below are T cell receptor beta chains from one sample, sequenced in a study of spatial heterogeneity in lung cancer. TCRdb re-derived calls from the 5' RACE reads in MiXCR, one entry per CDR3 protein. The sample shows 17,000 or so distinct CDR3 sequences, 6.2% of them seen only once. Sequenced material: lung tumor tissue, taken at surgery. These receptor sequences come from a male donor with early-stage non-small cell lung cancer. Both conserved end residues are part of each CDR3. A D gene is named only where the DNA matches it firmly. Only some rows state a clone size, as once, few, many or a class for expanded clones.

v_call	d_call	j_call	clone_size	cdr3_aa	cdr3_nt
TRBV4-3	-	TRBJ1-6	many	CASSQDLDSRSPLHF	TGCGCCAGCAGCCAAGATTTGGACAGTAGGTCACCCCTCCACTTT
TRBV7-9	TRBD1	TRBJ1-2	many	CASSYRGTNYGYTF	TGTGCCAGCAGCTACAGGGGGACTAACTATGGCTACACCTTC
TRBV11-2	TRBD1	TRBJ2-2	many	CASSPAGTANTGELFF	TGTGCCAGCAGCCCAGCCGGGACAGCTAACACCGGGGAGCTGTTTTTT
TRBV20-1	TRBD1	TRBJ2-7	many	CSAARTGLSYEQYF	TGCAGTGCTGCCAGGACAGGGCTATCCTACGAGCAGTACTTC
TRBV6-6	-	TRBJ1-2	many	CASSSGYYGYTF	TGTGCCAGCAGTTCAGGCTACTATGGCTACACCTTC
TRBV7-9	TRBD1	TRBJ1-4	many	CASSTDRGGRATNEKLFF	TGTGCCAGCAGCACCGACAGGGGCGGAAGGGCAACTAATGAAAAACTGTTTTTT
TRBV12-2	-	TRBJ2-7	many	CASRLGVSREQGPSLRVQYF	TGTGCAAGTCGCTTAGGGGTTAGTCGGGAACAGGGGCCCTCTCTACGAGTGCAGTACTTC
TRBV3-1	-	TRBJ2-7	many	CASSQARAGEQYF	TGTGCCAGCAGCCAAGCTCGCGCGGGCGAGCAGTACTTC
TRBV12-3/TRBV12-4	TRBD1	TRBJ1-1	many	CASSLQGSGTEAFF	TGTGCCAGCAGTCTACAGGGGTCGGGCACTGAAGCTTTCTTT
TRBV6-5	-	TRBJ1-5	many	CASSSLGISNQPQHF	TGTGCCAGCAGTTCCTTAGGGATTAGCAATCAGCCCCAGCATTTT
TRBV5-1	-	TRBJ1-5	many	CASSSRAQKGDQPQHF	TGCGCCAGCAGCTCGAGGGCGCAGAAGGGTGATCAGCCCCAGCATTTT
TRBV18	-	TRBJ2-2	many	CASSSGYLTNTGELFF	TGTGCCAGCTCATCCGGGTACTTGACGAACACCGGGGAGCTGTTTTTT
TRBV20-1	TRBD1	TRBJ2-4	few	CSARGSGGAMPFNIQYF	TGCAGTGCTAGAGGATCAGGGGGCGCTATGCCATTCAACATTCAGTACTTC
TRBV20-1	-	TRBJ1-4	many	CSASVPATNEKLFF	TGCAGTGCTAGTGTGCCGGCAACTAATGAAAAACTGTTTTTT
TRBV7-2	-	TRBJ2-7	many	CASSSQYEQYF	TGTGCCAGCAGCTCCCAGTACGAGCAGTACTTC
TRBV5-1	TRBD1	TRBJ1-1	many	CASSRTGGVNTEAFF	TGCGCCAGCAGTCGGACAGGGGGCGTGAACACTGAAGCTTTCTTT
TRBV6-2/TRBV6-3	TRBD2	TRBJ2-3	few	CASSYSSGRTGFTDTQYF	TGTGCCAGCAGTTACTCTAGCGGGAGGACCGGCTTCACAGATACGCAGTATTTT
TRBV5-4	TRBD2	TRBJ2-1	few	CASSPNLGGFGDEQFF	TGTGCCAGCAGCCCCAATCTCGGGGGGTTTGGAGATGAGCAGTTCTTC
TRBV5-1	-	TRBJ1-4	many	CASSLGGVNEKLFF	TGCGCCAGCAGCTTGGGGGGAGTTAATGAAAAACTGTTTTTT
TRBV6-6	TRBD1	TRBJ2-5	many	CASSWTGKETQYF	TGTGCCAGCAGCTGGACAGGGAAAGAGACCCAGTACTTC
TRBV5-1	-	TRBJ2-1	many	CASRTVLSSYNEQFF	TGCGCCAGCCGGACCGTCCTAAGCTCCTACAATGAGCAGTTCTTC
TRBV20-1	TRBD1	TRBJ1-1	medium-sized	CSAGRQDRVNTEAFF	TGCAGTGCTGGACGACAGGACAGGGTGAACACTGAAGCTTTCTTT
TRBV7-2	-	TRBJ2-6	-	CASSSGGAGANVLTF	TGTGCCAGCAGCTCCGGCGGAGCTGGGGCCAACGTCCTGACTTTC
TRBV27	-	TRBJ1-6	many	CASSRIPGQDYNSPLHF	TGTGCCAGCAGCCGAATACCGGGACAAGACTATAATTCACCCCTCCACTTT
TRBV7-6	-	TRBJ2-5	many	CASSLLETQYF	TGTGCCAGCAGCTTATTAGAGACCCAGTACTTC
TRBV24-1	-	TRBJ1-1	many	CATSGNRGVDTEAFF	TGTGCCACCAGTGGCAATAGAGGGGTGGACACTGAAGCTTTCTTT
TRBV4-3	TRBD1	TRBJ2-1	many	CASSQEDRDYNEQFF	TGCGCCAGCAGCCAAGAAGACAGGGACTACAATGAGCAGTTCTTC
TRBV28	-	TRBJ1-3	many	CAIAPGHGSSGNTIYF	TGTGCCATCGCTCCGGGACACGGCTCAAGTGGAAACACCATATATTTT
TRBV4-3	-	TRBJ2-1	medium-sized	CASSQHRLVSGNEQFF	TGCGCCAGCAGCCAACATCGGCTAGTTAGTGGCAATGAGCAGTTCTTC
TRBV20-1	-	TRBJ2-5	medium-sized	CSARGLPGAQETQYF	TGCAGTGCTAGAGGCCTCCCGGGGGCCCAAGAGACCCAGTACTTC
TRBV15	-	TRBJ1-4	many	CATSRPSGQLKLFF	TGTGCCACCAGCAGACCGTCGGGGCAACTTAAACTGTTTTTT
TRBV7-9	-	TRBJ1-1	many	CASSLVGGNPEAFF	TGTGCCAGCAGCTTAGTGGGGGGGAACCCTGAAGCTTTCTTT
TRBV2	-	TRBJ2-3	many	CASSEAPEFGLTDTQYF	TGTGCCAGCAGTGAAGCGCCGGAGTTTGGGTTGACAGATACGCAGTATTTT
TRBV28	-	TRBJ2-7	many	CASSLEGGGRYEQYF	TGTGCCAGCAGTTTAGAGGGAGGAGGCCGCTACGAGCAGTACTTC
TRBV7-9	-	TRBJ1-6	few	CASSYPGRGANSPLHF	TGTGCCAGCAGCTACCCTGGGAGGGGTGCCAATTCACCCCTCCACTTT
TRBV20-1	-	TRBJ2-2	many	CSAREGSTVGELFF	TGCAGTGCTAGAGAGGGGAGTACGGTGGGGGAGCTGTTTTTT
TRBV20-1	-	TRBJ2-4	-	CSGGDSKRAKNIQYF	TGCAGTGGCGGGGACAGCAAGCGCGCCAAAAACATTCAGTACTTC
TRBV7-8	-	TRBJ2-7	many	CASSLGRTEAQYF	TGTGCCAGCAGCTTAGGACGGACTGAGGCGCAGTACTTC
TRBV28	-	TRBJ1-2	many	CASKQGYYGYTF	TGTGCCAGCAAGCAGGGATACTATGGCTACACCTTC
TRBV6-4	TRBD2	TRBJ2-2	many	CATSGSYTGELFF	TGTGCCACTAGCGGGAGTTACACCGGGGAGCTGTTTTTT
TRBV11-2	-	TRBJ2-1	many	CASSPGTTSYNEQFF	TGTGCCAGCAGCCCCGGGACCACCTCCTACAATGAGCAGTTCTTC
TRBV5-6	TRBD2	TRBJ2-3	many	CASSLGRERRTDTQYF	TGTGCCAGCAGCTTGGGGCGGGAGAGGAGGACAGATACGCAGTATTTT
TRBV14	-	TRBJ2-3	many	CASSQDWGTDTQYF	TGTGCCAGCAGCCAAGATTGGGGGACAGATACGCAGTATTTT
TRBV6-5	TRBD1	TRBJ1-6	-	CASSYSYSGTGDSPLHF	TGTGCCAGCAGTTACTCGTACAGCGGGACAGGGGATTCACCCCTCCACTTT
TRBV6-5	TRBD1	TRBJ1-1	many	CASSPTGKGRNTEAFF	TGTGCCAGCAGTCCGACAGGGAAAGGGAGGAACACTGAAGCTTTCTTT
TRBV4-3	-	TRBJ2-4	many	CASSQDWAAPTKNIQYF	TGCGCCAGCAGCCAAGATTGGGCAGCGCCCACCAAAAACATTCAGTACTTC
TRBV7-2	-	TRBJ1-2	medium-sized	CASSFSGQGYGYTF	TGTGCCAGCAGCTTCTCAGGCCAGGGATATGGCTACACCTTC
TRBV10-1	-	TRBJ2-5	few	CASSDRVEETQYF	TGCGCCAGCAGTGACAGGGTTGAAGAGACCCAGTACTTC
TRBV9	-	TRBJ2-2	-	CASSVDSFTGELFF	TGTGCCAGCAGCGTCGATAGCTTCACCGGGGAGCTGTTTTTT